These 5 T cell receptor beta chains share one sample of origin, sequenced in a study of T cells in Graves' hyperthyroidism and ophthalmopathy. Amplified regions were TCR beta CDR3 sequences from RNA transcripts. TCR CDR3 regions were first amplified by RT-PCR with HTBI primers. In TCRdb, the multiplex PCR reads were re-called with MiXCR into one record per CDR3 protein. This repertoire shows more than 150,000 distinct CDR3 sequences, approximately 15% found once; its top ten account for roughly 32%. The sample taken for sequencing was blood. The receptors originated from a woman aged 50 to 60 with Graves' hyperthyroidism.

This clonotype appeared a few times. A much larger clone differs from this one at a single base, so this may be a read error. The conserved final phenylalanine or tryptophan is absent from the CDR3, which likely points to a read error. This sequence joins TRBV6-4 and TRBJ2-6; D remains ambiguous. V was pared by 6 bases and J by 0 bases, with 3 bases between. CDR1 and CDR2 (germline): MRHNA, SNTAGT. This CDR3 is built from 13 residues. In DNA form, the CDR3 reads TGTGCCAGCAGGGCCTCTGGGGCCAACGTCCTGACTTCC. Its protein product is CASRASGANVLTS.

This clonotype was observed at least ten times. The rearrangement uses TRBV6-2 or TRBV6-3 and TRBJ1-1, with D perhaps matching TRBD1 (5 bases). The CDR3 spans 12 residues. V shed 8 bases and J shed 11 bases, with 18 bases lying between them. Looked up from germline, CDR1 is MNHEY and CDR2 is SVGEGT. Here the CDR3 DNA reads TGTGCCAGCCGCGGAGGAGGGGTCCAGGCTTTCTTT. Translation: CASRGGGVQAFF.

This clonotype has at least ten counts. The rearrangement joins TRBV6-1 to TRBJ2-7; D perhaps matches TRBD1 (6 bases). The germline V gene has CDR1 MNHNS and CDR2 SASEGT. Trimming removed 5 bases at V and 5 bases at J, with 10 bases between. The CDR3 is 12 amino acids. The CDR3 nucleotides are TGTGCCAGCAGTCCTAACAGGGACGAGCAGTACTTC. It encodes CASSPNRDEQYF.

This clonotype appeared a few times. The genes are TRBV5-1 and TRBJ2-5; 8 bases agree with TRBD2. J gave up 7 bases and V 4 bases, and 15 bases lay outside the gene matches. CDR1 is SGHRS and CDR2 is YFSETQ in the germline V gene. The CDR3 has 16 amino acids. In DNA form, the CDR3 reads TGCGCCAGCAGCACCGACGGGACTAGTGGTAGGGGGACCCAGTACTTC. Its protein is CASSTDGTSGRGTQYF.

Details on this clonotype: A clone one base away is much larger, so this may be a read error. As DNA, the CDR3 is TGCAGTGCTAGGGGTCAGACCACAGATACGCAGTATTTT. Amino acids: CSARGQTTDTQYF. The rearrangement uses TRBV20-1 and TRBJ2-3; D gene ambiguous. Germline loops: CDR1 DFQATT, CDR2 SNEGSKA (reference sequence). Trimming left V 3 bases short and J 2 bases short, with 9 bases between. The CDR3 loop spans 13 amino acids.